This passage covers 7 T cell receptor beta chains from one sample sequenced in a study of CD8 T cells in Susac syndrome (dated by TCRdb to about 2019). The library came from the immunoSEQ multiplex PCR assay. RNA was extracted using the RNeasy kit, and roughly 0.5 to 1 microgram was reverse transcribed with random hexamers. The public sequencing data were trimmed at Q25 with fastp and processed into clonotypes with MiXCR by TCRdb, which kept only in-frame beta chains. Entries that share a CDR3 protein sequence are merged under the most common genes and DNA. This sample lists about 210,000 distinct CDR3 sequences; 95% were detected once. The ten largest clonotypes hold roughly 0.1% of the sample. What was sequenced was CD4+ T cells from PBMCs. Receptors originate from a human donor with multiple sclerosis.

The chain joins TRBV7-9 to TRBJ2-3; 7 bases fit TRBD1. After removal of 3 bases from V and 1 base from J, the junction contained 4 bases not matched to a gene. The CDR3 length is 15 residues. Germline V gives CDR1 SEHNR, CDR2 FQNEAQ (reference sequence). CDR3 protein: CASSFEGARTDTQYF. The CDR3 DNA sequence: TGTGCCAGCAGCTTCGAGGGGGCTCGCACAGATACGCAGTATTTT.

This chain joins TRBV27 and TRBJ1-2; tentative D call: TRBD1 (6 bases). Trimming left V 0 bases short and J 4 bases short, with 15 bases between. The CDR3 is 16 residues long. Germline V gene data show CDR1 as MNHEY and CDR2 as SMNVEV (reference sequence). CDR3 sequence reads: CASSLSGGARVYGYTF. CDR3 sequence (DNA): TGTGCCAGCAGTTTATCGGGGGGGGCGCGGGTCTATGGCTACACCTTC.

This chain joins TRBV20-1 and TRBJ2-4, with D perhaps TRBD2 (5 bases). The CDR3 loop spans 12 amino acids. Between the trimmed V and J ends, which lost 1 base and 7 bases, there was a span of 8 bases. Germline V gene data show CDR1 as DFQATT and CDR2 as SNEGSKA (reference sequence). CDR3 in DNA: TGCAGTGCTAGAGTTATAGCGAACATTCAGTACTTC. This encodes CSARVIANIQYF.

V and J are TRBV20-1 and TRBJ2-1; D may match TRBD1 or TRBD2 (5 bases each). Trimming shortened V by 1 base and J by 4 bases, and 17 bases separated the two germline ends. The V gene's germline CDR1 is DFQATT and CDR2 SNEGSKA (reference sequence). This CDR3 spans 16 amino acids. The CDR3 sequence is CSARGRSGPQYNEQFF. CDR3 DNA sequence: TGCAGTGCTAGAGGACGATCGGGACCACAATACAATGAGCAGTTCTTC.

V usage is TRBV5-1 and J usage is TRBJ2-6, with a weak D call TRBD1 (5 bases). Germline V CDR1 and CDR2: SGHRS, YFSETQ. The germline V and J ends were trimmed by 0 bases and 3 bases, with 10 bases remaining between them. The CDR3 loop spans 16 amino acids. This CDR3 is CASSLDAGLGANVLTF. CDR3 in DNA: TGCGCCAGCAGCTTGGACGCAGGGCTTGGGGCCAACGTCCTGACTTTC.

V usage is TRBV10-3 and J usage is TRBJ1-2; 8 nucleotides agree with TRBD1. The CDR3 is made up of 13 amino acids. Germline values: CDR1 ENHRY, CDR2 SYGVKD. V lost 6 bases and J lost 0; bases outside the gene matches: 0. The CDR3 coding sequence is TGTGCCATCAGGGGACAGGCTAACTATGGCTACACCTTC. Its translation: CAIRGQANYGYTF.

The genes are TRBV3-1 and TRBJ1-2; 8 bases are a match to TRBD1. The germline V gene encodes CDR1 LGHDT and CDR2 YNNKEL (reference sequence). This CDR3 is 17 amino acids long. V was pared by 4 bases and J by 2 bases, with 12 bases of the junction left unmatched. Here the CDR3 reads CASSLRTGRFMNYGYTF. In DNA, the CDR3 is TGTGCCAGCAGCCTACGGACAGGGAGGTTTATGAACTATGGCTACACCTTC.